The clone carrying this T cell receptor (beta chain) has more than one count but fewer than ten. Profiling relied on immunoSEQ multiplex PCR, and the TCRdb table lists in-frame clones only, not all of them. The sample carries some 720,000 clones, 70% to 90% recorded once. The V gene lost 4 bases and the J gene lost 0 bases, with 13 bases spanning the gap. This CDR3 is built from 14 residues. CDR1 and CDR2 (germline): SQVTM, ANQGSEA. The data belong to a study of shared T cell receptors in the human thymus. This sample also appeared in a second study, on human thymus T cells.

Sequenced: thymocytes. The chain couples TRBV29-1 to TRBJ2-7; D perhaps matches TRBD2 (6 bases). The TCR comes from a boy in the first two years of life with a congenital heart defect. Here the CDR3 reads CSVVGGQSSYEQYF. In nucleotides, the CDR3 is TGCAGCGTTGTGGGGGGTCAATCCTCCTACGAGCAGTACTTC.